This TCR beta chain came from a study of blood T cell repertoires in COVID-19 (dated by TCRdb to 2019 to 2021). About the study as a whole: Samples covering the acute and convalescent phases of COVID-19 were provided by collaborators in the United States, Italy and Spain. Where available, HLA class I and class II types were taken from metadata supplied by the sample provider and were not determined by assay-based typing. Samples came from the ongoing ImmuneRACE study (first 160 participants) plus 1,254 subjects from 6 global collaborators. The prospective study material was composed of cDNA or gDNA derived from T cells, B-cell-depleted T cells, or PBMCs. The dataset comprised deeply sampled blood TCRbeta repertoires from subjects exposed to, actively infected with, or recovered from COVID-19. The repertoires were released in a freely available public database intended as a resource for research on the immune response to SARS-CoV-2. Nearly every sample came with metadata listing a de-identified subject ID, COVID-19 status, age in years and sex.

The paper as a whole reports these results and caveats: Clinical and demographic metadata were provided uncurated, with the amount varying by source and participant.

Notes on this clone: It lacks a known antigen. It has no much larger one-base neighbor in the sample; base qualities were not kept.

Collaborating institutions collected whole blood in K2EDTA tubes following their own protocols. For TCRbeta analysis, collaborators shipped samples in one of three forms: frozen whole blood, isolated PBMCs, or DNA extracted from either of those sample types. V has 3 bases trimmed and J has 1 base trimmed; junction bases matching no gene number 1. There are 14 amino acids in the CDR3, from cysteine to phenylalanine inclusive. Here the CDR3 DNA is all that survives: 42 bases in frame from base 1. The germline V gene (reference sequence) supplies CDR1 DFQATT and CDR2 SNEGSKA. The immunoSEQ Assay, a bias-controlled multiplex PCR, was used to amplify TCRbeta CDR3 regions from genomic DNA. The original methods were these. The number of nucleated cells in each sample was estimated by amplification of reference gene primers within the assay. Sequence reads were collapsed and filtered to measure the absolute abundance of every unique TCRbeta CDR3 rearrangement. For each sample, productive Simpson clonality was calculated by taking the square root of Simpson's diversity index across productive rearrangements. The source is immuneACCESS, and TCRdb retained only in-frame sequences with V and J called. Part of the clones is not carried over; for the studies checked, unresolved V genes explain less than half of this, and the remainder is unexplained. D and trimming were read from the DNA, whereas the V and J calls and clone size are those reported in that table. Across this sample there are about 9,000 clones, with 84% seen only once. The top ten clonotypes cover roughly a tenth of the sample.

Sequencing was done on a sample of peripheral blood. This receptor was taken from a human donor in a cohort sampled during active COVID-19. This sequence uses TRBV20-1 and TRBJ2-1, with TRBD2 matching 9 junction bases. The CDR3 protein is CSASSGGSYNEQFF. The DNA is as follows: TGCAGTGCTAGTAGCGGGGGATCCTACAATGAGCAGTTCTTC.